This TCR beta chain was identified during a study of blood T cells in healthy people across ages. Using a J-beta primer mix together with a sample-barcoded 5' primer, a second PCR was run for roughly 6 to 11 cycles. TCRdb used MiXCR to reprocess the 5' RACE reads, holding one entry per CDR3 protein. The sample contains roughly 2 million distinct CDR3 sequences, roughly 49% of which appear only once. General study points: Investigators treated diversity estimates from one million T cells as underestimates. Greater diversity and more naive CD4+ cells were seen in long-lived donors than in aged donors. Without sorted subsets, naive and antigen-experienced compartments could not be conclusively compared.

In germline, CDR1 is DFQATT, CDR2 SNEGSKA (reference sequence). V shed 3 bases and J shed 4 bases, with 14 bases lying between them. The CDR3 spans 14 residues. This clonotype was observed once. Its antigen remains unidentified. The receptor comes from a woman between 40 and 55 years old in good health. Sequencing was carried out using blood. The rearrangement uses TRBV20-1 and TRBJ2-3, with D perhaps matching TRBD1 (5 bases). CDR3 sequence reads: CSARGLVSADTQYF. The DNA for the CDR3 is TGCAGTGCTAGGGGGCTAGTATCCGCAGATACGCAGTATTTT.